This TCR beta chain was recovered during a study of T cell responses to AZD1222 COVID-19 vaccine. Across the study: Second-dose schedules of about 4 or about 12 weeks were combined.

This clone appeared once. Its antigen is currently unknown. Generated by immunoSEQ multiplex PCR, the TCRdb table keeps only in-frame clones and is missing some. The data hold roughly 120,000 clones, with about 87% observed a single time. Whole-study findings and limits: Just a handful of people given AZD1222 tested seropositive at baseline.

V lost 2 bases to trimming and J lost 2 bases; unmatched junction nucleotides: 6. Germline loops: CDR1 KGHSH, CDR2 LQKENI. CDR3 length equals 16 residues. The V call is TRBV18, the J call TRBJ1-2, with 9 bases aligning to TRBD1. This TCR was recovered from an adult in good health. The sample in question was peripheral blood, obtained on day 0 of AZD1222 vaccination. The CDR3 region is CASSPSGTGRNYGYTF. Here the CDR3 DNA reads TGTGCCAGCTCACCATCGGGGACAGGGAGGAACTATGGCTACACCTTC.